Listed here is a single T cell receptor (beta chain). The study excluded patients with uncontrolled infection, other autoimmune disease, pregnancy or lactation. The diagnoses drew upon clinical symptoms, serum thyroxine and TRAb, thyroid ultrasound and orbital computed tomography. It was RNA transcripts that yielded the amplified TCR beta CDR3 regions. TCR CDR3 underwent first-round RT-PCR with the HTBI primer set. MiXCR, applied by TCRdb to the multiplex PCR reads, yields one record per CDR3 protein. This table has around 340,000 distinct CDR3 sequences, around 17% appearing once. The sample is drawn from a study of T cells in Graves' hyperthyroidism and ophthalmopathy. Turning to the study itself: It was at initial diagnosis, before any treatment, that peripheral blood was collected.

V lost 3 bases and J 3 bases, leaving 9 bases between the germline ends. The CDR3 runs to 14 residues. Sequencing used blood. The sequence was collected from a man younger than 45 with Graves' hyperthyroidism. The rearrangement uses TRBV12-3 or TRBV12-4 and TRBJ2-1; maybe TRBD2 (6 bases). Here the CDR3 reads CASSFSGYYNEQFF. The DNA of the CDR3 is TGTGCCAGCAGTTTTAGCGGTTACTACAATGAGCAGTTCTTC.